Reported below is one T cell receptor (beta chain). The antigen is undetermined. Germline-derived CDR1 and CDR2 are KGHSH and LQKENI. CDR3 size: 16 residues. V gave up 6 bases and J gave up 5 bases; unmatched junction bases: 13. The data stem from a study of T cells in tuberculosis. Study information: A South African cohort included IGRA-negative adolescents, latently infected IGRA-positive adolescents and adults with active tuberculosis.

Generated by immunoSEQ multiplex PCR, the TCRdb table keeps only in-frame clones and is missing some. The sample includes roughly 30,000 clones, 80% to 95% seen only once; the top ten take roughly 2%. Whole-study results and caveats: Active tuberculosis alpha repertoires lay closer to GMM-specific TCRs than controls'. Smaller alpha distances in active tuberculosis partly reflected shorter CDR3-alpha lengths.

The source is a donor aged 10 to 29 with latent tuberculosis or without tuberculosis infection. The sample comprised PBMCs. The chain links TRBV18 to TRBJ2-5; TRBD2 aligns across 9 bases. The CDR3 loop reads CASSLAGTSKRETQYF. The DNA of the CDR3 is TGTGCCAGCTCCCTAGCGGGGACATCCAAACGGGAGACCCAGTACTTC.